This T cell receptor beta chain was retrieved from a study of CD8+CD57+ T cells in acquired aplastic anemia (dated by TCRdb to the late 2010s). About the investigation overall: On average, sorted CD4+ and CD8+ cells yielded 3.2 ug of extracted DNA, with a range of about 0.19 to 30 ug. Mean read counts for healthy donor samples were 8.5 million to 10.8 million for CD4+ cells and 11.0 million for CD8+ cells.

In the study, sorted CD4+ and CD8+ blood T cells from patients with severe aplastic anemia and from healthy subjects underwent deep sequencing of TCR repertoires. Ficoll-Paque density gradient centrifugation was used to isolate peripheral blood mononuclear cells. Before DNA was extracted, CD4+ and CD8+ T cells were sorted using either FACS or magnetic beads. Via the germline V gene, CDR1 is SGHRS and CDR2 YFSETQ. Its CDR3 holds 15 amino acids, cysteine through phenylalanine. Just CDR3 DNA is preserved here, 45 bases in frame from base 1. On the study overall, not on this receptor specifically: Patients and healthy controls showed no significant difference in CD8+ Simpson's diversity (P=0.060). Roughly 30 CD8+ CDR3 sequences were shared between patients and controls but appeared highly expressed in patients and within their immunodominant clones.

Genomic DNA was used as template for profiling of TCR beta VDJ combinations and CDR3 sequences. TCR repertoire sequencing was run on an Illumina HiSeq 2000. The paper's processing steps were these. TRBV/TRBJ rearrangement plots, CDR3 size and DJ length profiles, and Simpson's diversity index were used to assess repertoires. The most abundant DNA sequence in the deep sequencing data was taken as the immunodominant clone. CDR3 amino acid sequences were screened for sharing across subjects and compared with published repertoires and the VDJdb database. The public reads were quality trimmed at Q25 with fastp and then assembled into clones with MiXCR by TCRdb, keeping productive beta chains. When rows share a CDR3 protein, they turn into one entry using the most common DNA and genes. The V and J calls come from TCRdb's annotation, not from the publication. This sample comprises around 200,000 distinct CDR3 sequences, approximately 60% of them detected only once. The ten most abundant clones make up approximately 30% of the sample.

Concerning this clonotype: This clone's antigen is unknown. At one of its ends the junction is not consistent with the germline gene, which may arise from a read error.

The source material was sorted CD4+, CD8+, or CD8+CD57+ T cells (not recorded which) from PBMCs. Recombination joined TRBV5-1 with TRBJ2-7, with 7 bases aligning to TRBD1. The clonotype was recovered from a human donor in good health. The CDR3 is CVSSLQGGVRNEQYF. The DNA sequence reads TGCGTCAGCAGCTTACAAGGGGGCGTTCGTAACGAGCAGTACTTC.